The sequence of this T cell receptor beta chain was determined in a study of cytomegalovirus exposure and HLA in healthy donors. Amplification used 60 Vbeta primers and 13 Jbeta primers. TCRdb keeps only in-frame clones here, not all; method: immunoSEQ multiplex PCR. The data hold fewer than 250,000 clones, with more than 65% observed a single time. Study-level results: What a later analysis reportedly showed was that an Asian-associated ancestry cluster had fewer N-insertions than the roughly 670-donor mean. Further analysis was carried out later, and it showed several of the most significant clusters appearing linked to common viral pathogens.

The CDR3 sequence is 16 residues long. Per germline, CDR1 SEHNR and CDR2 FQNEAQ (reference sequence). Losses at the gene ends were 2 bases for V and 0 bases for J; bases not matched to a gene: 4. This clone was picked up a small number of times. Its antigen remains unknown. This receptor was obtained from a woman younger than 45 in good health and CMV-seropositive. The specimen sequenced was PBMCs. The genes are TRBV7-9 and TRBJ2-4, with 7 bases aligning to TRBD1. The CDR3 nucleotides read TGTGCCAGCAGCTTACCAGGGGGTTTAGCCAAAAACATTCAGTACTTC. Encoded protein: CASSLPGGLAKNIQYF.